These 4 T cell receptor beta chains share one sample of origin, sequenced in a study of blood T cell repertoires in COVID-19. Assay used: immunoSEQ multiplex PCR; TCRdb lists only in-frame clones, some missing. The sample has hundreds of thousands of clones; 70% to 90% are singletons. Sample: PBMCs or T cells enriched from blood (not recorded which). Receptors originate from a woman aged 60 to 75 who had recovered from COVID-19.

This clone was seen a few times. The genes are TRBV19 and TRBJ2-1; TRBD2 matches 7 bases. Germline CDR1 and CDR2: LNHDA and SQIVND (reference sequence). V dropped 7 bases and J dropped 4; count of bases not matched to a gene: 10. CDR3 length: 15 residues. For the CDR3, the DNA is TGTGCCAGTACGGCTAGCGGAACCTATTACAATGAGCAGTTCTTC. Protein sequence: CASTASGTYYNEQFF.

J is TRBJ1-5 and V is TRBV27, with 9 bases aligning to TRBD1. The germline gives CDR1 MNHEY, CDR2 SMNVEV (reference sequence). With 4 bases clipped from V and 1 base from J, the junction kept 8 bases outside the gene matches. This CDR3 spans 17 amino acids. CDR3 bases: TGTGCCAGCAGTTCCCGGACAGGGGCGGACAGCAATCAGCCCCAGCATTTT. Protein: CASSSRTGADSNQPQHF.

This sequence joins TRBV9 and TRBJ1-6; 10 positions agree with TRBD1. The CDR3 is 15 amino acids. Germline CDR1 is SGDLS and CDR2 is YYNGEE. Trimming cost V 3 bases and J 8 bases; bases outside gene matches: 5. The CDR3 region is CASSAHGQGDSPLHF. CDR3 nucleotide sequence: TGTGCCAGCAGCGCACATGGACAGGGGGATTCACCCCTCCACTTT.

The chain's CDR3 is CASSHSGANVLTF. CDR3 bases: TGTGCCAGCAGCCACTCTGGGGCCAACGTCCTGACTTTC. The chain joins TRBV25-1 to TRBJ2-6; D call uncertain. CDR3 length: 13 amino acids. V was trimmed by 6 bases and J by 0 bases, leaving 3 bases between them. Germline V gene data show CDR1 as MGHDK and CDR2 as SYGVNS.